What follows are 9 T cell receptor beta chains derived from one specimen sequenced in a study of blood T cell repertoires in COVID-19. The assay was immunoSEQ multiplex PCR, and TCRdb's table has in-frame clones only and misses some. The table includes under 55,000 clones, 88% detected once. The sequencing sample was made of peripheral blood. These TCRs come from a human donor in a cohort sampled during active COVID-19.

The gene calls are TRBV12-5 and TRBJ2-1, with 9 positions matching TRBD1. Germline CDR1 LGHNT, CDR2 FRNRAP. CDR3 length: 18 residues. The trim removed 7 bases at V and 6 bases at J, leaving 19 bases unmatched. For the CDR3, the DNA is TGTGCTAGTGCCTTTCCGCTGTACACAGGGGGCTACCTCAATGAGCAGTTCTTC. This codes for CASAFPLYTGGYLNEQFF.

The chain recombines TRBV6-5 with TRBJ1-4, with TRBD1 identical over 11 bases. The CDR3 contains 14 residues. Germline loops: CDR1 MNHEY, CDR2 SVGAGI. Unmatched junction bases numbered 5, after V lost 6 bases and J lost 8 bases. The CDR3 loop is CASRLGQGGEKLFF. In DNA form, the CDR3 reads TGTGCCAGCAGACTGGGACAGGGGGGAGAAAAACTGTTTTTT.

CDR3 sequence reads: CATSIWGQGWYGYTF. For the CDR3, the DNA is TGTGCCACCAGTATATGGGGACAGGGCTGGTATGGCTACACCTTC. This sequence joins TRBV24-1 and TRBJ1-2, with 9 positions matching TRBD1. Trimming removed 6 bases from V and 5 bases from J; junction bases left unmatched: 9. CDR3 length equals 15 residues. From germline, CDR1 is KGHDR and CDR2 SFDVKD.

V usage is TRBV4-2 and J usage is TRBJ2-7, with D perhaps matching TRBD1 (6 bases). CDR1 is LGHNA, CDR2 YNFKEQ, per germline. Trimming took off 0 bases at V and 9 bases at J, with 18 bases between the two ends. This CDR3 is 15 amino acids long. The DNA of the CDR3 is TGTGCCAGCAGCCAAGATTCAGGGGTCATGGCAAGGCAGTACTTC. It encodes CASSQDSGVMARQYF.

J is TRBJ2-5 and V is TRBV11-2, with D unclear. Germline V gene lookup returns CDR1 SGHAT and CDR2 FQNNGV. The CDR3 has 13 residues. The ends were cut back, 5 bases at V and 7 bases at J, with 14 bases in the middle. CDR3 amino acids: CASSQLTSGTQYF. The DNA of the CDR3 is TGTGCCAGCAGCCAACTAACCTCGGGGACCCAGTACTTC.

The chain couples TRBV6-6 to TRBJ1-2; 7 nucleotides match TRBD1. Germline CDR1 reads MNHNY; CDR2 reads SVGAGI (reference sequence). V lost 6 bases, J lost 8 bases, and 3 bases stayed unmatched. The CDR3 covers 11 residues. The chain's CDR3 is CASSSGGGYTF. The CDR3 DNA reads TGTGCCAGCAGCTCAGGGGGAGGCTACACCTTC.

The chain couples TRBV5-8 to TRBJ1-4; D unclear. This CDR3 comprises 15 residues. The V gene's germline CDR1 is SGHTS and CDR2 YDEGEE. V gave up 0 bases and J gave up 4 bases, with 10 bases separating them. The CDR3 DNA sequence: TGTGCCAGCAGCTTGGGCCAGCGGGGTAATGAAAAACTGTTTTTT. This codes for CASSLGQRGNEKLFF.

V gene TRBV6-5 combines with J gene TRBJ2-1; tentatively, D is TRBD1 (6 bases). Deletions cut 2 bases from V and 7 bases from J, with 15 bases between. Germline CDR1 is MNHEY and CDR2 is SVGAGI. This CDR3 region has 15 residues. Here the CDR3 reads CASSYRQGRVNEQFF. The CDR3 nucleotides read TGTGCCAGCAGTTACCGGCAGGGGCGGGTAAATGAGCAGTTCTTC.

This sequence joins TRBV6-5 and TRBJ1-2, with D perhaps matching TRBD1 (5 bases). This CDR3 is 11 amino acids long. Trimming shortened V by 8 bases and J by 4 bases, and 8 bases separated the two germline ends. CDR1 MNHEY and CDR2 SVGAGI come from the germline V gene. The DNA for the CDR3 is TGTGCCAGCTGGGGGGGCTATGGCTACACCTTC. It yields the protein CASWGGYGYTF.